A single sample gave rise to the 28 T cell receptor beta chains below, sequenced in a study of shared clonotypes between healthy human individuals. TCRdb's copy holds only in-frame clones and misses some; the assay was immunoSEQ multiplex PCR. The repertoire holds approximately 2,300,000 clones, with 85% to 95% as singletons. Sequencing was performed on naive CD4+ T cells from PBMCs. Described subset: CD45RA+ positively selected. The receptors originated from a man between 18 and 35 years old in good health. Some clones in this sample may be carry-over from other donors' samples.

The rearrangement joins TRBV28 to TRBJ2-5; D gene uncertain. The germline gives CDR1 MDHEN, CDR2 SYDVKM. This CDR3 region has 16 residues. The germline V and J ends were trimmed by 3 bases and 4 bases, with 18 bases remaining between them. The CDR3 DNA sequence: TGTGCCAGCAGTTTTCTCCGGGCAGCCCGATCAGAGACCCAGTACTTC. Protein sequence: CASSFLRAARSETQYF.

The DNA for the CDR3 is TGCGCCAGCAGCCCGGGACAGGGGGTGGGAGAGACCCAGTACTTC. Translation: CASSPGQGVGETQYF. This chain uses TRBV5-1 with TRBJ2-5; TRBD1 matches at 11 bases. The length of the CDR3 is 15 residues. V gave up 4 bases and J gave up 4 bases; unmatched junction bases: 6. CDR1 and CDR2 (germline): SGHRS, YFSETQ.

Details on this clone: Other DNA sequences of this sample code for an identical CDR3. The chain links TRBV19 to TRBJ2-7, with D possibly TRBD2 on 5 matching bases. This CDR3 is 13 amino acids long. From germline, CDR1 is LNHDA and CDR2 SQIVND (reference sequence). V dropped 3 bases and J dropped 7 bases, with 13 bases sitting between them. CDR3 DNA: TGTGCCAGTAGTATCGGCCTAGCCGGGGAGCAGTACTTC. It encodes CASSIGLAGEQYF.

The chain links TRBV10-2 to TRBJ2-1, with D hard to call. Looked up from germline, CDR1 is WSHSY and CDR2 is SAAADI. Between the trimmed V and J ends, which lost 0 bases and 7 bases, there was a span of 7 bases. The CDR3 is 13 amino acids. CDR3 region: CASSESGWNEQFF. CDR3 in DNA: TGCGCCAGCAGTGAGTCGGGTTGGAATGAGCAGTTCTTC.

The chain joins TRBV6-6 to TRBJ1-1; D may be TRBD1 (5 bases). With 6 bases removed from V and 5 bases from J, the gap between germline ends came to 13 bases. CDR3 size: 13 residues. The V gene's germline CDR1 is MNHNY and CDR2 SVGAGI (reference sequence). DNA of the CDR3: TGTGCCAGCAGACGACAGCCCCAGACTGAAGCTTTCTTT. Amino acid sequence: CASRRQPQTEAFF.

The count of this clone is one. The rearrangement uses TRBV14 and TRBJ2-7; 10 bases are a match to TRBD2. The length of the CDR3 is 15 residues. V dropped 5 bases and J dropped 5; count of bases not matched to a gene: 9. Per the germline V gene, CDR1 is SGHDN and CDR2 is FVKESK. This chain's CDR3 is CASSRGGLAGDEQYF. CDR3 nucleotide sequence: TGTGCCAGCAGCAGAGGCGGGCTAGCGGGAGACGAGCAGTACTTC.

The chain recombines TRBV21-1 with TRBJ2-5. TRBV21-1 has pseudogene status. This CDR3 comprises 16 residues. The CDR3 loop is CASSTPSGWYQETQYF. The DNA of the CDR3 is TGTGCCAGCAGCACCCCGTCGGGCTGGTACCAAGAGACCCAGTACTTC.

This clone has just one count. This chain connects TRBV5-1 to TRBJ2-3; D is undetermined. Trimming cost V 4 bases and J 0 bases, with 6 bases left between them. Germline-derived CDR1 and CDR2 are SGHRS and YFSETQ. The CDR3 runs to 13 residues. Here the CDR3 DNA reads TGCGCCAGCAGCCCGGACAGCACAGATACGCAGTATTTT. Its translation is CASSPDSTDTQYF.

CDR3 bases: TGTGCCAGCGCGAAGGGGGGAGGTCTCTCCTACGAGCAGTACTTC. It is translated as CASAKGGGLSYEQYF. The chain carries TRBV27 and TRBJ2-7; either TRBD1 or TRBD2 may supply D (6 bases each). This CDR3 spans 15 amino acids. Per germline, CDR1 MNHEY and CDR2 SMNVEV (reference sequence). The germline V and J ends were trimmed by 8 bases and 0 bases, with 17 bases remaining between them.

The chain recombines TRBV13 with TRBJ1-2; D unclear. From germline, CDR1 is PRHDT and CDR2 FYEKMQ (reference sequence). Trimming took 2 bases from V and 5 from J, leaving 12 bases between them. The CDR3 sequence is 14 residues long. CDR3 DNA: TGTGCCAGCAGCTTATACCATCTCAAGTATGGCTACACCTTC. It codes for CASSLYHLKYGYTF.

This clone was observed once. This chain connects TRBV9 to TRBJ2-6, with D possibly being TRBD2 (5 bases). V lost 4 bases and J lost 3, with 5 bases in between. CDR1 SGDLS and CDR2 YYNGEE come from the germline V gene. The CDR3 contains 13 residues. The CDR3 region has the DNA TGTGCCAGCAGCCGGGGTGGGGCCAACGTCCTGACTTTC. Translating it yields CASSRGGANVLTF.

This clone was recorded once. The chain recombines TRBV4-2 with TRBJ2-2; D possibly uses TRBD1 or TRBD2 (6 bases each). The CDR3 runs 15 residues. CDR1 is LGHNA, CDR2 YNFKEQ, per germline. Trimming removed 3 bases at V and 11 bases at J, with 19 bases between. This chain's CDR3 is CASSQPGGARNELFF. The CDR3 nucleotides read TGTGCCAGCAGCCAGCCCGGGGGCGCACGCAATGAGCTGTTTTTT.

The chain employs TRBV5-5 and TRBJ1-2, with TRBD1 matching 9 bases. After removal of 2 bases from V and 3 bases from J, the junction contained 8 bases not matched to a gene. CDR1 is SGHKS, CDR2 YYEKEE, per germline (reference sequence). The CDR3 loop spans 16 amino acids. The CDR3: CASSLTGTGNDYGYTF. The CDR3 DNA reads as TGTGCCAGCAGCTTAACCGGGACAGGGAACGACTATGGCTACACCTTC.

J is TRBJ2-1 and V is TRBV28; D call uncertain. The CDR3 length is 14 residues. Germline V gene lookup returns CDR1 MDHEN and CDR2 SYDVKM. With 3 bases removed from V and 9 bases from J, the gap between germline ends came to 15 bases. CDR3 protein: CASSLLTPGVEQFF. CDR3 nucleotide sequence: TGTGCCAGCAGTTTGTTGACCCCCGGCGTTGAGCAGTTCTTC.

V is TRBV10-2 and J is TRBJ1-5, with 8 bases aligning to TRBD1. This CDR3 has 15 amino acids. CDR1 is WSHSY and CDR2 is SAAADI in the germline V gene. The junction had 6 bases not matched to a gene; V was cut back by 8 bases and J by 0 bases. CDR3 loop: CASSGQETSNQPQHF. CDR3 nucleotides: TGCGCCAGCTCGGGACAGGAGACTAGCAATCAGCCCCAGCATTTT.

The chain has TRBV5-1 and TRBJ1-1; D is unresolved. Trimming cost V 4 bases and J 8 bases, with 3 bases left between them. The CDR3 covers 9 residues. CDR1 and CDR2 from the germline V gene are SGHRS and YFSETQ. The CDR3 protein is CASSREAFF. In nucleotides, the CDR3 is TGCGCCAGCAGCCGAGAAGCTTTCTTT.

The V call is TRBV19, the J call TRBJ1-4; 7 bases are a match to TRBD1. This CDR3 region has 15 residues. Trimming removed 6 bases from V and 8 bases from J; junction bases left unmatched: 12. Germline V gives CDR1 LNHDA, CDR2 SQIVND (reference sequence). For the CDR3, the DNA is TGTGCCAGTAGACCAACCACAGGGGAATGGGAAAAACTGTTTTTT. Translation: CASRPTTGEWEKLFF.

V is TRBV7-9 and J is TRBJ2-2; TRBD2 matches 11 bases. With 1 base clipped from V and 6 bases from J, the junction kept 7 bases outside the gene matches. CDR3 length: 17 amino acids. The germline V gene has CDR1 SEHNR and CDR2 FQNEAQ (reference sequence). The CDR3 reads CASSLGAGTSGPGELFF. The CDR3 DNA reads TGTGCCAGCAGCTTAGGGGCCGGGACTAGCGGTCCCGGGGAGCTGTTTTTT.

The genes are TRBV5-4 and TRBJ2-3; 8 bases are a match to TRBD1. The CDR3 has 15 amino acids. V gave up 3 bases and J gave up 2 bases; unmatched junction bases: 5. The germline V gene encodes CDR1 SGHNT and CDR2 YYREEE (reference sequence). This CDR3 reads CASSSKGQVTDTQYF. Here the CDR3 DNA reads TGTGCCAGCAGCTCGAAGGGACAGGTCACAGATACGCAGTATTTT.

V usage is TRBV28 and J usage is TRBJ2-7; 7 nucleotides line up with TRBD2. This CDR3 region has 14 residues. The junction had 10 bases not matched to a gene; V was cut back by 4 bases and J by 7 bases. Germline lookup yields CDR1 MDHEN and CDR2 SYDVKM. CDR3 bases: TGTGCCAGCAGTTCCGCCGGGGAGCGGGGAGAGCAGTACTTC. As protein: CASSSAGERGEQYF.

The rearrangement joins TRBV5-1 to TRBJ2-1; D is possibly TRBD2 (6 bases). Between the trimmed V and J ends, which lost 3 bases and 8 bases, there was a span of 18 bases. In germline, CDR1 is SGHRS, CDR2 YFSETQ. The CDR3 loop spans 15 amino acids. The CDR3 nucleotides read TGCGCCAGCAGCTGGGGGGAGTCTAGCGTCGATGAGCAGTTCTTC. This codes for CASSWGESSVDEQFF.

The chain couples TRBV19 to TRBJ2-7, with 7 bases aligning to TRBD2. V was clipped by 4 bases and J by 5 bases; unmatched bases: 5. The V gene's germline CDR1 is LNHDA and CDR2 SQIVND (reference sequence). This CDR3 region has 13 residues. The CDR3 coding sequence is TGTGCCAGTAGTACGGGGGGTAAGGACGAGCAGTACTTC. Protein product: CASSTGGKDEQYF.

The chain carries TRBV18 and TRBJ2-5; 7 bases fit TRBD2. V lost 3 bases and J lost 1; bases outside the gene matches: 5. The CDR3 spans 15 residues. Germline loops: CDR1 KGHSH, CDR2 LQKENI. CDR3: CASSPILAAQETQYF. For the CDR3, the DNA is TGTGCCAGCTCACCGATCCTAGCGGCCCAAGAGACCCAGTACTTC.

The genes are TRBV5-1 and TRBJ1-4; 9 bases match TRBD1. Unmatched junction bases numbered 7, after V lost 5 bases and J lost 8 bases. The CDR3 is 14 residues long. CDR1 is SGHRS and CDR2 is YFSETQ in the germline V gene. CDR3 DNA: TGCGCCAGCAGGTACGGGACAGGGATGGAAAAACTGTTTTTT. Translated: CASRYGTGMEKLFF.

The chain joins TRBV14 to TRBJ1-2; a possible D gene is TRBD1 (6 bases). The length of the CDR3 is 13 residues. Germline V gene sequence: CDR1 SGHDN, CDR2 FVKESK. Trimming took off 4 bases at V and 7 bases at J, with 13 bases between the two ends. CDR3 DNA: TGTGCCAGCAGCCCAACAGGGTTGAGTGGCTACACCTTC. Translated: CASSPTGLSGYTF.

The rearrangement uses TRBV2 and TRBJ1-1; 9 nucleotides agree with TRBD1. CDR3 length equals 16 residues. The J segment lost 4 bases and the V segment lost 3 bases, leaving 9 bases of the junction unmatched. CDR1 and CDR2 from the germline V gene are SNHLY and FYNNEI. The CDR3 nucleotides are TGTGCCAGCAGTGAGCAGGGGACAGGGATGGGCACTGAAGCTTTCTTT. Translation: CASSEQGTGMGTEAFF.

CDR3 sequence reads: CAWALGGAFYNSPLHF. DNA of the CDR3: TGTGCCTGGGCCCTTGGGGGGGCCTTCTATAATTCACCCCTCCACTTT. The chain combines TRBV30 with TRBJ1-6, with D possibly TRBD1 on 6 matching bases. This CDR3 is 16 amino acids long. V lost 5 bases and J lost 3, with 17 bases in between. The germline gives CDR1 GTSNPN, CDR2 SVGIG (reference sequence).

J is TRBJ1-4 and V is TRBV7-9, with D possibly matching TRBD1 (6 bases). CDR3 length equals 15 residues. Trimming left V 5 bases short and J 3 bases short, with 13 bases between. CDR1 is SEHNR and CDR2 is FQNEAQ in the germline V gene (reference sequence). The CDR3 DNA sequence: TGTGCCAGCAGCCAAAGGGGGGCTTCTAATGAAAAACTGTTTTTT. It specifies CASSQRGASNEKLFF.